The 32 T cell receptor beta chains in this list originate from one sample, sequenced in a study of cytomegalovirus exposure and HLA in healthy donors (TCRdb year 2017). Libraries came from the immunoSEQ multiplex PCR assay. For the multiplex PCR, a mixture combining 60 forward primers for TCR Vbeta segments and 13 reverse primers for TCR Jbeta segments was used. TCRdb re-hosts the immuneACCESS table, in-frame sequences only. Its copies lack some clones; in the studies checked, an unresolved V gene accounts for under half of them, and the cause for the rest is not known. This sample is represented by approximately 170,000 clones; about four fifths of them were singletons. The ten largest clonotypes hold around 1.5% of the sample. Sequences were obtained from PBMCs. The receptors were sampled from a male donor in good health and CMV-seronegative.

The chain uses TRBV6-5 and TRBJ2-7; weak D call: TRBD1 (6 bases). Deletions cut 3 bases from V and 0 bases from J, with 15 bases between. CDR3 length: 16 amino acids. The V gene's germline CDR1 is MNHEY and CDR2 SVGAGI. CDR3 loop: CASSYPGQPSSYEQYF. CDR3 DNA: TGTGCCAGCAGTTATCCCGGACAGCCTAGCTCCTACGAGCAGTACTTC.

This clone is a singleton in its sample. The chain links TRBV6-1 to TRBJ2-5, with 8 bases that match TRBD2. V shed 3 bases, J shed 5 bases, and the junction held 2 bases outside the gene matches. The germline gives CDR1 MNHNS, CDR2 SASEGT. CDR3 length: 13 amino acids. The CDR3 sequence: CASSDGRGETQYF. The CDR3 DNA reads TGTGCCAGCAGTGACGGGAGGGGGGAGACCCAGTACTTC.

About this clone itself: An end of the junction does not agree with germline; a read error may underlie this. The CDR3 region has the DNA TGCGCCAGCAGCCAACTCGAGGGCATTGGGTACGGGCAGTACTTC. This gives the protein CASSQLEGIGYGQYF. The rearrangement links TRBV4-1 to TRBJ2-7; D might be TRBD2 (5 bases). The V gene's germline CDR1 is MGHRA and CDR2 YSYEKL. This CDR3 is built from 15 residues.

This clone was detected only a few times. This chain links TRBV25-1 with TRBJ1-2; TRBD1 aligns across 7 bases. From germline, CDR1 is MGHDK and CDR2 SYGVNS. V was clipped by 4 bases and J by 2 bases; unmatched bases: 4. The CDR3 is 14 residues long. CDR3 DNA: TGTGCCAGCAGTGGGGACAGTATAAACTATGGCTACACCTTC. Translation gives CASSGDSINYGYTF.

V is TRBV7-7 and J is TRBJ1-3; unclear D gene. The CDR3 totals 13 residues. Germline V lookup: CDR1 SSHAT, CDR2 FNYEAQ (reference sequence). With 5 bases removed from V and 4 bases from J, the gap between germline ends came to 9 bases. CDR3 amino acids: CASSPTQGNTIYF. DNA for the CDR3: TGTGCCAGCAGCCCGACACAAGGAAACACCATATATTTT.

This clone was detected once. J is TRBJ2-7 and V is TRBV25-1, with D possibly matching TRBD1 (5 bases). The germline V gene has CDR1 MGHDK and CDR2 SYGVNS. The ends were cut back, 1 base at V and 3 bases at J, with 13 bases in the middle. The CDR3 totals 15 residues. The CDR3 bases are TGTGCCAGCAGTGAATTAGGGGAATCGGGCTACGAGCAGTACTTC. Protein: CASSELGESGYEQYF.

J is TRBJ1-4 and V is TRBV7-2; D not certain. Trimming removed 3 bases from V and 0 bases from J, with 8 bases in between. This CDR3 comprises 15 residues. The germline V gene encodes CDR1 SGHTA and CDR2 FQGNSA. As DNA, the CDR3 is TGTGCCAGCAGCTTGAAGCACGCAACTAATGAAAAACTGTTTTTT. It encodes CASSLKHATNEKLFF.

This clone has a handful of counts. The chain joins TRBV11-2 to TRBJ2-3; D unresolved. Per the germline V gene, CDR1 is SGHAT and CDR2 is FQNNGV. This CDR3 comprises 16 residues. V was clipped by 1 base and J by 0 bases, with 11 bases between them. The CDR3 nucleotides are TGTGCCAGCAGCTTAGGCGGCTTTGTAAGCACAGATACGCAGTATTTT. Protein: CASSLGGFVSTDTQYF.

The chain carries TRBV10-3 and TRBJ1-2, with TRBD1 as a possible D gene (5 bases). CDR1 ENHRY and CDR2 SYGVKD come from the germline V gene. The CDR3 has 11 residues. Trimming cost V 8 bases and J 3 bases, with 7 bases left between them. CDR3 sequence: CAIQGYYGYTF. The DNA for the CDR3 is TGTGCCATCCAGGGATACTATGGCTACACCTTC.

The genes are TRBV5-1 and TRBJ1-4, with 7 nucleotides matching TRBD1. This CDR3 comprises 18 residues. Germline assignment: CDR1 SGHRS and CDR2 YFSETQ. V was clipped by 4 bases and J by 6 bases; unmatched bases: 18. The CDR3 region is CASSIQGVLTTTDEKLFF. The CDR3 DNA is TGCGCCAGCAGCATCCAGGGGGTCTTAACAACGACCGATGAAAAACTGTTTTTT.

The chain couples TRBV28 to TRBJ2-7, with D perhaps TRBD2 (5 bases). Trimming shortened V by 5 bases and J by 2 bases, and 13 bases separated the two germline ends. CDR1 is MDHEN, CDR2 SYDVKM, per germline. CDR3 length: 14 residues. In DNA, the CDR3 is TGTGCCAGCAGTCCCCCCCCCGGGACCTACGAGCAGTACTTC. Its protein product is CASSPPPGTYEQYF.

The rearrangement links TRBV4-2 to TRBJ2-3; 8 bases fit TRBD2. With V trimmed by 0 bases and J by 0 bases, 5 bases remained unmatched. The V gene's germline CDR1 is LGHNA and CDR2 YNFKEQ. The CDR3 has 17 residues. This CDR3 reads CASSQEGTRGSTDTQYF. CDR3 coding DNA: TGTGCCAGCAGCCAAGAAGGGACTAGAGGGAGCACAGATACGCAGTATTTT.

The CDR3 DNA sequence: TGTGCCAGCATCCAATCAGGGACAGGGCCCACTGAAGCTTTCTTT. Its translation: CASIQSGTGPTEAFF. The V gene is TRBV6-6, the J gene TRBJ1-1, with 9 nucleotides matching TRBD1. The CDR3 is 15 residues long. Germline CDR1 is MNHNY and CDR2 is SVGAGI (reference sequence). Unmatched junction bases numbered 10, after V lost 7 bases and J lost 4 bases.

This chain connects TRBV5-1 to TRBJ2-5; D unresolved. The CDR3 sequence is 15 residues long. Trimming stripped 0 bases from V and 7 bases from J, with 16 bases between. Germline V gene data show CDR1 as SGHRS and CDR2 as YFSETQ. This CDR3 reads CASSLGWAKEMTQYF. CDR3 nucleotides: TGCGCCAGCAGCTTGGGGTGGGCCAAAGAGATGACCCAGTACTTC. The variable domain in full, with the rest retrieved from reference TRBV5-1 and TRBJ2-5, is KAGVTQTPRYLIKTRGQQVTLSCSPISGHRSVSWYQQTPGQGLQFLFEYFSETQRNKGNFPGRFSGRQFSNSRSEMNVSTLELGDSALYLCASSLGWAKEMTQYFGPGTRLLVL.

The V call is TRBV15, the J call TRBJ1-1; TRBD1 matches 12 bases. CDR1 LNHNV and CDR2 YYDKDF come from the germline V gene (reference sequence). With 1 base clipped from V and 7 bases from J, the junction kept 7 bases outside the gene matches. CDR3 length: 16 amino acids. For the CDR3, the DNA is TGTGCCACCAGCAGAGGGTGGGACAGGGGGCCTATTGAAGCTTTCTTT. Translating gives CATSRGWDRGPIEAFF.

As regards this clone: The junction differs from germline at one of its ends, possibly a read error. This rearrangement joins TRBV9 to TRBJ2-5, with TRBD2 matching over 9 bases. The CDR3 contains 15 residues. In germline, CDR1 is SGDLS, CDR2 YYNGEE. Written as DNA, the CDR3 is TGTGCCAGCACCGTAGGTAGCGGGAGAAAAGAGACCCAGTACTTC. Its protein product is CASTVGSGRKETQYF.

J is TRBJ2-2 and V is TRBV4-3, with TRBD2 matching over 7 bases. The V gene's germline CDR1 is LGHNA and CDR2 YSLEER. This CDR3 is 16 amino acids long. The J segment lost 4 bases and the V segment lost 3 bases, leaving 8 bases of the junction unmatched. The DNA of the CDR3 is TGCGCCAGCAGCCACGGGGGGAGGGCCTTCACCGGGGAGCTGTTTTTT. Its protein is CASSHGGRAFTGELFF.

V usage is TRBV6-1 and J usage is TRBJ2-7, with TRBD2 matching over 10 bases. Trimming took 1 base from V and 4 from J; bases not matched to a gene: 4. The CDR3 is 15 amino acids. The germline CDR1 and CDR2 sequences are MNHNS and SASEGT. CDR3 amino acids: CASSEGLAGVYEQYF. DNA for the CDR3: TGTGCCAGCAGTGAAGGCCTAGCGGGAGTGTACGAGCAGTACTTC.

Points on this clone: This specimen includes other DNA sequences encoding the same CDR3. The chain has TRBV5-1 and TRBJ1-1; 8 nucleotides align to TRBD1. The CDR3 length is 14 residues. Germline V gene data show CDR1 as SGHRS and CDR2 as YFSETQ. The ends lost 2 bases at V and 1 base at J; junction bases unmatched: 1. The CDR3 region has the DNA TGCGCCAGCAGCTTACAGGGGGGGAACACTGAAGCTTTCTTT. Translated, it gives CASSLQGGNTEAFF.

The rearrangement links TRBV28 to TRBJ1-2; weak D call: TRBD1 (6 bases). Germline CDR1 reads MDHEN; CDR2 reads SYDVKM. V gave up 3 bases and J gave up 5 bases, with 22 bases separating them. The CDR3 is 17 amino acids. Here the CDR3 reads CASSFFHAGGQGYGYTF. CDR3 sequence (DNA): TGTGCCAGCAGTTTTTTCCACGCGGGGGGGCAGGGTTATGGCTACACCTTC.

V gene TRBV6-5 combines with J gene TRBJ1-6; 9 nucleotides align to TRBD1. With V trimmed by 7 bases and J by 9 bases, 10 bases remained unmatched. CDR3 length: 15 amino acids. From germline, CDR1 is MNHEY and CDR2 SVGAGI. The CDR3 region is CASTFSGTGSSPLHF. CDR3 sequence (DNA): TGTGCCAGCACCTTCTCGGGGACAGGGAGTTCACCCCTCCACTTT.

The V and J genes are TRBV4-2 and TRBJ2-7, with D possibly TRBD2 on 6 matching bases. The CDR3 runs 16 residues. The V end lost 0 bases, the J end lost 3 bases, and 15 bases lay between the germline ends. Germline-derived CDR1 and CDR2 are LGHNA and YNFKEQ. The CDR3 sequence: CASSQETWGLNYEQYF. The CDR3 DNA reads as TGTGCCAGCAGCCAAGAAACATGGGGACTGAACTACGAGCAGTACTTC.

The chain links TRBV4-1 to TRBJ1-2; 12 positions match TRBD1. The CDR3 contains 15 residues. In germline, CDR1 is MGHRA, CDR2 YSYEKL. The trim removed 0 bases at V and 8 bases at J, leaving 4 bases unmatched. The CDR3 coding sequence is TGCGCCAGCAGCCAAGATTGGGACAGGGGGCTCGGCTACACCTTC. It translates to CASSQDWDRGLGYTF.

This clone was picked up a small number of times. This same CDR3 is encoded by further DNA sequences in the sample. J is TRBJ2-2 and V is TRBV5-1; D uncertain. The V gene lost 4 bases and the J gene lost 6 bases, with 13 bases spanning the gap. Germline CDR1 SGHRS, CDR2 YFSETQ. The CDR3 sequence is 14 residues long. CDR3 region: CASSEALGAGELFF. Written as DNA, the CDR3 is TGCGCCAGCAGCGAAGCTCTTGGAGCCGGGGAGCTGTTTTTT.

The rearrangement links TRBV7-3 to TRBJ2-2; D gene uncertain. Germline V gives CDR1 SGHTA, CDR2 FQGTGA. Trimming pared 5 bases from V and 2 bases from J, leaving 3 bases between. This CDR3 is 12 amino acids long. The CDR3 DNA sequence: TGTGCCAGCAGCCTTAACACCGGGGAGCTGTTTTTT. Protein sequence: CASSLNTGELFF.

Comments on this clone: The identical CDR3 is also encoded by other nucleotide sequences in the sample. The V and J genes are TRBV9 and TRBJ1-1; the D gene is possibly TRBD1 (6 bases). V was cut by 4 bases and J by 0 bases, with 13 bases left in between. The CDR3 loop spans 15 amino acids. Germline V gene data show CDR1 as SGDLS and CDR2 as YYNGEE. CDR3 nucleotides: TGTGCCAGCAGCCCAACGACAGGAGTGAACACTGAAGCTTTCTTT. Its protein is CASSPTTGVNTEAFF.

In this sample, this clone turned up a few times. The chain recombines TRBV2 with TRBJ1-6; D uncertain. CDR3 size: 16 residues. Germline V gene sequence: CDR1 SNHLY, CDR2 FYNNEI. The V end was cut by 7 bases, the J end by 0 bases, with 13 bases between. The CDR3: CASKSSPSSYNSPLHF. CDR3 DNA sequence: TGTGCCAGCAAGTCGTCGCCGAGCTCCTATAATTCACCCCTCCACTTT.

This clone was observed a few times. This chain uses TRBV11-2 with TRBJ2-5; D is perhaps TRBD2 (6 bases). Trimming removed 4 bases from V and 11 bases from J, with 11 bases in between. The CDR3 has 11 residues. Germline CDR1 SGHAT, CDR2 FQNNGV. Here the CDR3 DNA reads TGTGCCAGCAGCTCTGGACGGGAGCAGTACTTC. Translation: CASSSGREQYF.

This clone was observed once. V and J are TRBV6-1 and TRBJ1-1; possible D gene TRBD1, 5 bases. CDR1 is MNHNS, CDR2 SASEGT, per germline. The CDR3 runs 13 residues. Trimming removed 5 bases at V and 4 bases at J, with 11 bases between. CDR3: CASSTQGGTEAFF. CDR3 bases: TGTGCCAGCAGTACTCAGGGCGGCACTGAAGCTTTCTTT.

This clone was seen a few times. V gene TRBV19 combines with J gene TRBJ2-7; 11 positions match TRBD2. The CDR3 is made up of 20 amino acids. Germline loops: CDR1 LNHDA, CDR2 SQIVND (reference sequence). Trimming took 3 bases from V and 6 from J; bases not matched to a gene: 22. As DNA, the CDR3 is TGTGCCAGTAGTATCCATGCCCCTAGCGGGGGGAATGAGATTCTTTCCGAGCAGTACTTC. Protein sequence: CASSIHAPSGGNEILSEQYF.

The genes are TRBV9 and TRBJ1-1, with 9 bases identical to TRBD1. CDR1 and CDR2 from the germline V gene are SGDLS and YYNGEE. The V gene end was trimmed by 0 bases and the J gene end by 5 bases; junction bases not matched to a gene: 11. The CDR3 totals 17 residues. CDR3 nucleotides: TGTGCCAGCAGCGTAGGTACAGGGGGCCCGGGGGGTACTGAAGCTTTCTTT. Protein sequence: CASSVGTGGPGGTEAFF.

The chain combines TRBV4-1 with TRBJ1-4; TRBD1 might be the D (5 bases). This CDR3 has 16 residues. Trimming took off 2 bases at V and 3 bases at J, with 13 bases between the two ends. CDR1 is MGHRA and CDR2 is YSYEKL in the germline V gene. The CDR3 reads CASSQLPTVANEKLFF. CDR3 DNA: TGCGCCAGCAGCCAACTTCCGACAGTAGCTAATGAAAAACTGTTTTTT.